This T cell receptor beta chain was recorded in a study of cytomegalovirus exposure and HLA in healthy donors. The germline V gene encodes CDR1 MGHRA and CDR2 YSYEKL. This CDR3 spans 12 amino acids. V dropped 7 bases and J dropped 7 bases, with 10 bases sitting between them. Sequencing used immunoSEQ multiplex PCR; TCRdb keeps in-frame clones, though not all of them. The top ten hold under 8% of the sample, which has some 150,000 clones, over 80% seen once. The donors were part of the validation cohort of 120 subjects. That cohort was separate from the first cohort, which comprised 550 to 750 subjects. As for this clone: As yet, its antigen is unknown.

Study results and limitations: The study labeled 150 to 200 TCR beta chains cytomegalovirus-associated. Accounts indicate the classifier identified cytomegalovirus status with strong specificity and sensitivity. There were some public TCRs occurring in many donors, but most TCR sequences were rare.

This sequence joins TRBV4-1 and TRBJ2-2; tentative D call: TRBD1 (5 bases). The sequence was collected from a woman in her 30s in good health and CMV-seropositive. The sequencing sample was made of PBMCs. The CDR3 coding sequence is TGCGCCAGCACCGCAGGGTACGGGGAGCTGTTTTTT. Protein product: CASTAGYGELFF.